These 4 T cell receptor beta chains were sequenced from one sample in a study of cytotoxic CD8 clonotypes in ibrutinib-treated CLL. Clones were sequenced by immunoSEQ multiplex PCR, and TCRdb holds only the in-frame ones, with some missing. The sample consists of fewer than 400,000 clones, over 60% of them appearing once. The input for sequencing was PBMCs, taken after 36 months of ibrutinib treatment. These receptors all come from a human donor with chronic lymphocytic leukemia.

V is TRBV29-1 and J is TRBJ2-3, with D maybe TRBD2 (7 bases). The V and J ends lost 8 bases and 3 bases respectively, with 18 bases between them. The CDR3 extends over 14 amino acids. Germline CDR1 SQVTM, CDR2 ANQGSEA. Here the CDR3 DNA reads TGCAGCTCTGACGAGGGAGGGGGAACAGATACGCAGTATTTT. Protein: CSSDEGGGTDTQYF.

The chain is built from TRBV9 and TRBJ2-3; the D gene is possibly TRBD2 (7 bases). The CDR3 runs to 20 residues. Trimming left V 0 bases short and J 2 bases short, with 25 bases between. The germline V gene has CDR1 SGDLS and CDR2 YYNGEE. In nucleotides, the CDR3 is TGTGCCAGCAGCGTAGGCCCTGCGGGGGCCTCTCCATCCCTCACAGATACGCAGTATTTT. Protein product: CASSVGPAGASPSLTDTQYF.

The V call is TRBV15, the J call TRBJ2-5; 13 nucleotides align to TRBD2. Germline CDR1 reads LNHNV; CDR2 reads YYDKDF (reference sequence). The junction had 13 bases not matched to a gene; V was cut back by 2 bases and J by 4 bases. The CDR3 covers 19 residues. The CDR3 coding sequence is TGTGCCACCAGCAGAACAAAACTAGCGGGGGGGCCCCCGGGAGAGACCCAGTACTTC. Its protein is CATSRTKLAGGPPGETQYF.

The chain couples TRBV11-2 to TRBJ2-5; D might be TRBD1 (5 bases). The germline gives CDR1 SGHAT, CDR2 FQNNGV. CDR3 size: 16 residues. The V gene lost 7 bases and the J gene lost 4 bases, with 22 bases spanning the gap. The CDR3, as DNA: TGTGCCAGCACCCCAGGGCAGCCGCAAAGGGGAGAGACCCAGTACTTC. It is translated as CASTPGQPQRGETQYF.